This T cell receptor (beta chain) was sequenced during a study of Ad26.COV2.S vaccination and SARS-CoV-2 variants. Looking at the study overall: Once or twice, 56 days apart, Ad26.COV2.S was delivered intramuscularly.

A remark on this clone: Antigen: not known.

General observations from the study: An underestimation of total T cell responses may have resulted from the TCR breadth and depth analyses. Spike-specific TCR breadth was greater in vaccine than placebo recipients. Spike-specific CD8+ and CD4+ T cell responses reportedly showed substantial breadth after vaccination.

Only in-frame clones appear in the TCRdb table, and some are missing; sequencing was by immunoSEQ multiplex PCR. The data contain fewer than 900,000 clones, around 89% of them singletons. This sample's treatment: around 19 received Ad26.COV2.S at low or high dose, single or two shots; 5 received placebo; per-sample allocation not given. The samples date from day 63 after the first vaccine or placebo injection. V was cut by 6 bases and J by 5 bases, with 13 bases left in between. This CDR3 is 13 amino acids long. Germline V gene sequence: CDR1 LGHNT, CDR2 FRNRAP. The rearrangement links TRBV12-5 to TRBJ2-5; a weak D match, TRBD1 (6 bases). Source: peripheral blood, taken in a trial of Ad26.COV2.S vaccine versus placebo. The source is a person aged 18-60 years who received the Ad26.COV2.S COVID-19 vaccine or a placebo. The CDR3 is CASGPTGSETQYF. CDR3 DNA sequence: TGTGCTAGTGGCCCAACAGGGTCGGAGACCCAGTACTTC.